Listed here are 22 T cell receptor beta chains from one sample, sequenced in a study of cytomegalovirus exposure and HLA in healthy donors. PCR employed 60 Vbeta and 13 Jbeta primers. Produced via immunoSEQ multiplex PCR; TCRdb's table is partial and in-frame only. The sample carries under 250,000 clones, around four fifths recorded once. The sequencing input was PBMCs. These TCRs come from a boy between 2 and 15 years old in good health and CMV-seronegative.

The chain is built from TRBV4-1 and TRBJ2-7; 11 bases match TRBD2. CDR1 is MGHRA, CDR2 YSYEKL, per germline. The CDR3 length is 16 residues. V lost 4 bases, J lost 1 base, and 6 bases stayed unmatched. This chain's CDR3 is CASSRTGLAASYEQYF. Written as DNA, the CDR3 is TGCGCCAGCAGCCGAACGGGACTAGCGGCGTCCTACGAGCAGTACTTC.

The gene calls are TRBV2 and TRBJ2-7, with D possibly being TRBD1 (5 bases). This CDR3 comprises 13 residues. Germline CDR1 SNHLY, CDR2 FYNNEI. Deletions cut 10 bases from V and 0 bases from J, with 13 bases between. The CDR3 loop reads CAILGLSSYEQYF. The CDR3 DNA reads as TGTGCCATACTGGGGCTCAGCTCCTACGAGCAGTACTTC.

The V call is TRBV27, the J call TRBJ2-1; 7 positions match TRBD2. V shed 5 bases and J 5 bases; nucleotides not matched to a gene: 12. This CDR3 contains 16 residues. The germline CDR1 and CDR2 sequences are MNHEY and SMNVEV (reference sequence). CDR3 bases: TGTGCCAGCAGTGACCGAGCAGGACTAGAAGACAATGAGCAGTTCTTC. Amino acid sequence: CASSDRAGLEDNEQFF.

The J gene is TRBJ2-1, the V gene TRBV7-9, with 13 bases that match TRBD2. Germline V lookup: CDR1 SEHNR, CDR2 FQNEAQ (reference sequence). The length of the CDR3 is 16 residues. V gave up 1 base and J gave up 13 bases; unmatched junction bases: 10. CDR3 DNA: TGTGCCAGCAGCTTAGGACTAGCGGGAGGAGGAAGGTTTCAGTTCTTC. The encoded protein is CASSLGLAGGGRFQFF.

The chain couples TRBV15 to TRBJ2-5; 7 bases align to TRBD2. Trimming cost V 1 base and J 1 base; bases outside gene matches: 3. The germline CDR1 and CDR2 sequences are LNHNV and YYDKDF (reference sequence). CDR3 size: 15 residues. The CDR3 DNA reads TGTGCCACCAGCAGAGCGGGGGGACTCCAAGAGACCCAGTACTTC. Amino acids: CATSRAGGLQETQYF. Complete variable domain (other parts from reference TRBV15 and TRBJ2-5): DAMVIQNPRYQVTQFGKPVTLSCSQTLNHNVMYWYQQKSSQAPKLLFHYYDKDFNNEADTPDNFQSRRPNTSFCFLDIRSPGLGDTAMYLCATSRAGGLQETQYFGPGTRLLVL.

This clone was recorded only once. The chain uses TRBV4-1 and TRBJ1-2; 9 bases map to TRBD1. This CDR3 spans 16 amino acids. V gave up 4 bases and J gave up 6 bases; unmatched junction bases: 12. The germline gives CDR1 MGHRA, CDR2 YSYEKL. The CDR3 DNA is TGCGCCAGCAGCCCCGGACAGGGGACCGTTCTTCATGGCTACACCTTC. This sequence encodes CASSPGQGTVLHGYTF.

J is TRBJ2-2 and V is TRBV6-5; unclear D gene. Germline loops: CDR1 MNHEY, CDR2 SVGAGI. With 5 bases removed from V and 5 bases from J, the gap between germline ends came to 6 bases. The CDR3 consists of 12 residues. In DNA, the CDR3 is TGTGCCAGCAGTCAGTTGACCGGGGAGCTGTTTTTT. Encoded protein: CASSQLTGELFF.

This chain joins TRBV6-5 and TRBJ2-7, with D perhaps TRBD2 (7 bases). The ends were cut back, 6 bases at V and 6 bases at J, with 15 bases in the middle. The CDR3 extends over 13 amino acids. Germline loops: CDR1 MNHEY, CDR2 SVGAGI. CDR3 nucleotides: TGTGCCAGCAGGACCCCCCGGGGGGCCGAGCAGTACTTC. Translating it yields CASRTPRGAEQYF.

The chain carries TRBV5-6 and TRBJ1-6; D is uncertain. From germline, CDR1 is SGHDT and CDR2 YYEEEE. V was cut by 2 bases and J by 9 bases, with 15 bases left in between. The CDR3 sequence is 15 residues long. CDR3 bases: TGTGCCAGCAGCTTTGGGGAGGCGGCGGGTTCACCCCTCCACTTT. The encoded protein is CASSFGEAAGSPLHF.

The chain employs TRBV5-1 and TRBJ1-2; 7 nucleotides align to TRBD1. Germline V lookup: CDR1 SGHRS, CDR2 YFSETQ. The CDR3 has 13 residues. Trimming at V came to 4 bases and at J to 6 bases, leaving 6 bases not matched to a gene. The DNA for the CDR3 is TGCGCCAGCAGCCCCGGGACAGAAGATGGCTACACCTTC. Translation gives CASSPGTEDGYTF.

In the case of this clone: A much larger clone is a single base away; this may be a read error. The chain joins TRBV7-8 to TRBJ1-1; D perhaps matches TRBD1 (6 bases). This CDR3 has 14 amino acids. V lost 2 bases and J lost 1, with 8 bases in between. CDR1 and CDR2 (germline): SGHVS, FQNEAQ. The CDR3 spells CASSLYRENTEAFF. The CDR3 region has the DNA TGTGCCAGCAGCTTATACAGGGAGAACACTGAAGCTTTCTTT.

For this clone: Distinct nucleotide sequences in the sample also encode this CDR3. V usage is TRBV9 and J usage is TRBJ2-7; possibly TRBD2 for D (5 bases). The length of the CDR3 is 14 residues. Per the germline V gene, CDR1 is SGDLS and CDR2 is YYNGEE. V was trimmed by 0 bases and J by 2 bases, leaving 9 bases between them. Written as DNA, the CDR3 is TGTGCCAGCAGCGTAGGGACGGGGACCTACGAGCAGTACTTC. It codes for CASSVGTGTYEQYF.

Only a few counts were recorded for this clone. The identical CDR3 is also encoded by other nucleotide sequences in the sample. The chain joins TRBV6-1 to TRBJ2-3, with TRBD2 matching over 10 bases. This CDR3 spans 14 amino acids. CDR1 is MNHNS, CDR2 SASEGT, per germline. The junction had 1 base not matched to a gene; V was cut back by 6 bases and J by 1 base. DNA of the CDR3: TGTGCCAGCAGCCTAGCGGGGGGCACAGATACGCAGTATTTT. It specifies CASSLAGGTDTQYF.

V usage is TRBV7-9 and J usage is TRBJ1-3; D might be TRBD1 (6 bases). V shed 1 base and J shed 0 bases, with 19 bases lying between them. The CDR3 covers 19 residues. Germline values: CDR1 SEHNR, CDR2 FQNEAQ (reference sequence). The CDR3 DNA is TGTGCCAGCAGCTTAGGGGCTTCGACAGGCTACCCCTCTGGAAACACCATATATTTT. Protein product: CASSLGASTGYPSGNTIYF.

The CDR3 DNA reads as TGTGCCAGCAGCGTAGGGTCAGGGGGCACGGGGGAGACCCAGTACTTC. Encoded protein: CASSVGSGGTGETQYF. The chain joins TRBV9 to TRBJ2-5, with 8 bases aligning to TRBD1. This CDR3 is built from 16 residues. Per germline, CDR1 SGDLS and CDR2 YYNGEE. V lost 0 bases, J lost 5 bases, and 9 bases stayed unmatched.

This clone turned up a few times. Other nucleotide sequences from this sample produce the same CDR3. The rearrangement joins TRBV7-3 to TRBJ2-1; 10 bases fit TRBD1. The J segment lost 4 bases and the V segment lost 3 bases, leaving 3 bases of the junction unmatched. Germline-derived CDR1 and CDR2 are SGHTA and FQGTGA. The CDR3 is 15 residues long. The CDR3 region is CASSLGQGIYNEQFF. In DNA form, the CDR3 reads TGTGCCAGCAGCTTGGGACAGGGGATTTACAATGAGCAGTTCTTC. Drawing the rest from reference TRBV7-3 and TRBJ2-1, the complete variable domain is GAGVSQTPSNKVTEKGKYVELRCDPISGHTALYWYRQSLGQGPEFLIYFQGTGAADDSGLPNDRFFAVRPEGSVSTLKIQRTERGDSAVYLCASSLGQGIYNEQFFGPGTRLTVL.

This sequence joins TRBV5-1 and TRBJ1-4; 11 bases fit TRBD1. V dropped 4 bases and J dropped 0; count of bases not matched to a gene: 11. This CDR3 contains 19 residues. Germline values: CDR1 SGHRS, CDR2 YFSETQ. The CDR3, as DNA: TGCGCCAGCAGCCCGGGACAGGGGGTATTTCGGGCAACTAATGAAAAACTGTTTTTT. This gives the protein CASSPGQGVFRATNEKLFF.

This CDR3 reads CASSFRGDEQFF. CDR3 in DNA: TGTGCCAGCAGTTTTAGGGGCGATGAGCAGTTCTTC. V usage is TRBV27 and J usage is TRBJ2-1; D perhaps matches TRBD1 (5 bases). This CDR3 is 12 amino acids long. CDR1 is MNHEY, CDR2 SMNVEV, per germline (reference sequence). V was trimmed by 3 bases and J by 8 bases, leaving 8 bases between them.

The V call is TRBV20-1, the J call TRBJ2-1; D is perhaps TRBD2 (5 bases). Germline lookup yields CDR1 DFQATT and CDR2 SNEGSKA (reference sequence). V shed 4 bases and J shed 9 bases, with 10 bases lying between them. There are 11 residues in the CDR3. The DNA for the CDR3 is TGCAGTGCTACGGGGTCGGCTGAGCAGTTCTTC. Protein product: CSATGSAEQFF.

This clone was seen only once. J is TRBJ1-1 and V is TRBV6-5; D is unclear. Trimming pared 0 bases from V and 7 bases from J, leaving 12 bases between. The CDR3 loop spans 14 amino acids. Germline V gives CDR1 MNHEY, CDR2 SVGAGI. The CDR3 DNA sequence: TGTGCCAGCAGTTACTCCTGGGCCTCCGTTGAAGCTTTCTTT. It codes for CASSYSWASVEAFF.

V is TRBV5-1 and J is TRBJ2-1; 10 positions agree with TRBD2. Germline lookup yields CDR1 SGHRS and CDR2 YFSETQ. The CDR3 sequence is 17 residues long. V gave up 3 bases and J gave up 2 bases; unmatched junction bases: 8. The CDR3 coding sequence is TGCGCCAGCAGCTGGCTAGCGGGAGTAGCGGCCTACAATGAGCAGTTCTTC. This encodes CASSWLAGVAAYNEQFF. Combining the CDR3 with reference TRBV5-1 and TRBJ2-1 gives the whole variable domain KAGVTQTPRYLIKTRGQQVTLSCSPISGHRSVSWYQQTPGQGLQFLFEYFSETQRNKGNFPGRFSGRQFSNSRSEMNVSTLELGDSALYLCASSWLAGVAAYNEQFFGPGTRLTVL.

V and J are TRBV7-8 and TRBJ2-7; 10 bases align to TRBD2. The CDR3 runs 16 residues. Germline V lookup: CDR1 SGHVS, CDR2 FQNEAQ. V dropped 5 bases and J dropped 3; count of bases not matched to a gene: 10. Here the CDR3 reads CASSETLLAGRYEQYF. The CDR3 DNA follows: TGTGCCAGCAGCGAAACTCTACTAGCGGGACGCTACGAGCAGTACTTC.